This TCR beta chain was sequenced in a study of spatial heterogeneity in lung cancer (dated by TCRdb to between 2017 and 2020). With regard to the full study: More beta-chain than alpha-chain transcripts were consistently detected, likely reflecting higher beta-chain transcript abundance. In the raw uncorrected reads, each unique combination of TCR and UMI appeared more than ten times on average. The study quantitatively compared TCR alpha and beta repertoires across multiple tumor regions, matched nontumor lung and blood in non-small cell lung cancer. Nonsynonymous mutation counts, determined by whole-exome sequencing of tumor tissue, were related to TCR repertoire features. Both alpha and beta chains were TCR-sequenced in samples taken at surgery, namely 220 tumor regions, fewer than 85 matched nontumor lung samples and 55 to 60 PBMC samples.

This clonotype appeared a few times. Its antigen remains undetermined. One base away there is no much larger clone; base qualities are not given. What the time point label conveys for this sample: sample taken at primary tumor resection. TCR sequencing used whole RNA extracted from tumor and nontumor lung tissue, or from cryopreserved PBMC samples, without cell sorting. Samples were obtained from 72 patients with early-stage, untreated non-small cell lung cancer from the lung TRACERx cohort. Only patients with enough RNA available from two or more tumor regions were chosen for TCR sequencing. CDR1 and CDR2 (SGHRS, YFSETQ) derive from the germline V gene. Measured from the cysteine to the phenylalanine, the CDR3 is 16 residues long. Left in the record is the CDR3 DNA by itself, 48 bases read in frame from the first base. The V and J ends are trimmed by 1 base and 8 bases, leaving 21 bases between them.

Results the study describes overall, beyond this receptor: Additional single-cell paired TCR alpha and beta sequencing was considered necessary to confirm, at a functional level, the hypothesis that regional TCRs recognize regional mutations. Ubiquitous expanded tumor TCRs were detected in blood more often at tumor resection than at routine follow-up.

The library was prepared using 5' RACE. Instrument used: NextSeq 500. The TCR library protocol attached a unique molecular identifier to each TCR cDNA molecule to allow correction of PCR and sequencing errors. On the authors' methods: TCR identification, UMI-based error correction and CDR3 extraction were all carried out with Decombinator tools. Expanded TCRs were defined as those above a frequency of 2 per 1,000, corresponding to the top 1% of the tumor frequency distribution. Renyi diversity was computed with the R vegan package after each repertoire had been subsampled 100 times to 5,000 TCRs. CDR3 similarity networks were constructed using string-kernel similarity of amino acid triplets, with links drawn between CDR3s whose pairwise similarity was above 0.82. TCRdb cleaned the public reads at Q25 with fastp, built clones with MiXCR and kept in-frame beta chains. Entries that share a CDR3 protein sequence are merged under the most common genes and DNA. The V and J calls were not made by the authors but by TCRdb's processing. In this sample the table shows roughly 39,000 distinct CDR3 sequences, 5.8% of which occur a single time. The ten largest clonotypes hold around a tenth of the sample.

The clonotype originates from a male donor with early-stage non-small cell lung cancer. The chain employs TRBV5-1 and TRBJ1-2; TRBD1 is possibly the D segment (6 matching bases). The material sequenced was PBMCs, taken at surgery. The nucleotides are TGCGCCAGCAGCTTGACTCAGGGGAATAAGCTCTACGGCTACACCTTC. Its product reads: CASSLTQGNKLYGYTF.